This T cell receptor beta chain was documented in a study of blood T cell repertoires in COVID-19. Study at large: COVID-19 samples, acute and convalescent, were from the United States, Italy and Spain. PBMCs, B-cell-depleted T cells, or T cells provided the cDNA or gDNA that made up the material.

Generated by immunoSEQ multiplex PCR, the TCRdb table keeps only in-frame clones and is missing some. Of 150,000 to 200,000 clones listed, 85% to 90% are singletons. V gave up 7 bases and J gave up 5 bases, with 11 bases separating them. CDR1 and CDR2 (germline): MDHEN, SYDVKM. The CDR3 is made up of 12 amino acids. The receptor's source is a human donor in a cohort sampled during active COVID-19. The sequenced sample was peripheral blood. The V gene is TRBV28, the J gene TRBJ1-1, with D unclear. For the CDR3, the DNA is TGTGCCAGCATCGGGGTAAGAACTGAAGCTTTCTTT. It translates to CASIGVRTEAFF.